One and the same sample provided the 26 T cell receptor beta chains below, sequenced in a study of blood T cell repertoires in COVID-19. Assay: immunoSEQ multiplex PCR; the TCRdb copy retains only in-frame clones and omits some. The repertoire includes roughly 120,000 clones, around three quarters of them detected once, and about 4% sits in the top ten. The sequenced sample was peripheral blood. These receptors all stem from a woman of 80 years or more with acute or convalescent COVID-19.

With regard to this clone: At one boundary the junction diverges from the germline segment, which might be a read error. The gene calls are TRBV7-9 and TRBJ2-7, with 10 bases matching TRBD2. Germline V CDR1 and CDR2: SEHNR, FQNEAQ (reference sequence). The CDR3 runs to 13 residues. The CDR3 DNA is TGTGCCAGCAGATTAGCGGGAGGCTCCGAGCAGTACTTC. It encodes CASRLAGGSEQYF.

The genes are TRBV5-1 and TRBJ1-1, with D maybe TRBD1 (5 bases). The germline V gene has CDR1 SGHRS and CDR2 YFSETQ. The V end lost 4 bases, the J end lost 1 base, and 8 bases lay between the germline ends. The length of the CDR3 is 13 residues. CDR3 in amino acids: CASSKTANTEAFF. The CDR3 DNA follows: TGCGCCAGCAGCAAGACAGCGAACACTGAAGCTTTCTTT.

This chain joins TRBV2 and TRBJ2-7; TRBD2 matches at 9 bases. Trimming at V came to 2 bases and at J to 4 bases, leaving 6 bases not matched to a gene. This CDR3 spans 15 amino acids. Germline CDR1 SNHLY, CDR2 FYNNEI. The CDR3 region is CASSEKGTSMYEQYF. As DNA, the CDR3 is TGTGCCAGCAGTGAAAAAGGGACTAGCATGTACGAGCAGTACTTC.

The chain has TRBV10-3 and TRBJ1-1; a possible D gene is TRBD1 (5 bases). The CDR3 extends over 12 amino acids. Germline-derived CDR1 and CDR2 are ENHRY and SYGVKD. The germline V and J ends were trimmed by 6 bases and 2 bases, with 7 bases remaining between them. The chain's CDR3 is CAISDSNTEAFF. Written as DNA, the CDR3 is TGTGCCATCAGCGACAGTAACACTGAAGCTTTCTTT.

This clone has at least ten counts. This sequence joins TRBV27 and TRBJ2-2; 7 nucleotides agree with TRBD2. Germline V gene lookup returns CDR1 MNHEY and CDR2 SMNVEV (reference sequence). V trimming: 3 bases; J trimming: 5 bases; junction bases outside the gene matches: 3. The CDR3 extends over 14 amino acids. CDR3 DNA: TGTGCCAGCAGTTTTAGCGGGTTGACCGGGGAGCTGTTTTTT. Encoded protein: CASSFSGLTGELFF.

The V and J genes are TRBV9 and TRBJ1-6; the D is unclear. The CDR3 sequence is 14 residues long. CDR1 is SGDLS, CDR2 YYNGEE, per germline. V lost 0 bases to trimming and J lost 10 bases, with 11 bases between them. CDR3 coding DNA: TGTGCCAGCAGCGTAGGGGAGGTTTGGTCACCCCTCCACTTT. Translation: CASSVGEVWSPLHF.

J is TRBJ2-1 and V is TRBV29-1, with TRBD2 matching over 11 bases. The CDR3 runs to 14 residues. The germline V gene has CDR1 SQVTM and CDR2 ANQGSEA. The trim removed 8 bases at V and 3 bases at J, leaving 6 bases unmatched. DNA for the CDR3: TGCAGCATAGCGGGAGGGCCGGGCTACAATGAGCAGTTCTTC. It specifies CSIAGGPGYNEQFF.

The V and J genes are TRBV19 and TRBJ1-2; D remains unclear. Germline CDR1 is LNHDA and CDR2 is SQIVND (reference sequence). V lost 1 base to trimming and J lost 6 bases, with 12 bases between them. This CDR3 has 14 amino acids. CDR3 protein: CASSIARTPDGYTF. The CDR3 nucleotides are TGTGCCAGTAGTATAGCCAGGACTCCTGATGGCTACACCTTC.

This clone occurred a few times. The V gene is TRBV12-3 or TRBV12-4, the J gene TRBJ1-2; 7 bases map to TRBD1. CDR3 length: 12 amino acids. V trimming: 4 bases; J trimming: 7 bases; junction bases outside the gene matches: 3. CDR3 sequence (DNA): TGTGCCAGCAGTTACAGGGGTCTTGGCTACACCTTC. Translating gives CASSYRGLGYTF.

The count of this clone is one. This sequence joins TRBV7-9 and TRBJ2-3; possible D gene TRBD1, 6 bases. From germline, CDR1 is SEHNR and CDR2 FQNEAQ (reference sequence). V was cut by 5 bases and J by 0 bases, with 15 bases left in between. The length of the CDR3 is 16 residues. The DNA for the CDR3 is TGTGCCAGCAGCGCAATTGGGACACCTAGCACAGATACGCAGTATTTT. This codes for CASSAIGTPSTDTQYF.

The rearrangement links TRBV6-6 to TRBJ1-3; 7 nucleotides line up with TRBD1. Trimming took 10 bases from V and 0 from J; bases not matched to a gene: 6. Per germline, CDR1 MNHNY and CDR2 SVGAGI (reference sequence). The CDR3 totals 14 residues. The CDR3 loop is CATTTGVSGNTIYF. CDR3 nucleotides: TGTGCCACAACTACAGGGGTCTCTGGAAACACCATATATTTT.

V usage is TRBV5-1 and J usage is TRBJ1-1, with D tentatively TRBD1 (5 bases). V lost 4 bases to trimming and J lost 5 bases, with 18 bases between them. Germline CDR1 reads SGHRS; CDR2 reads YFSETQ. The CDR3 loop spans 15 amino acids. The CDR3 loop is CASSPEGRVQTEAFF. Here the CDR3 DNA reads TGCGCCAGCAGCCCCGAGGGGAGGGTTCAGACTGAAGCTTTCTTT. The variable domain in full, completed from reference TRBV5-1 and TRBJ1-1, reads KAGVTQTPRYLIKTRGQQVTLSCSPISGHRSVSWYQQTPGQGLQFLFEYFSETQRNKGNFPGRFSGRQFSNSRSEMNVSTLELGDSALYLCASSPEGRVQTEAFFGQGTRLTVV.

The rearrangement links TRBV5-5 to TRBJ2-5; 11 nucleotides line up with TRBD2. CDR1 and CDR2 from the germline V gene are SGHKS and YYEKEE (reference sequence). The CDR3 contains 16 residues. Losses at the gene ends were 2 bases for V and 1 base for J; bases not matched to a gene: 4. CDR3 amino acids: CASSFRLAGTQETQYF. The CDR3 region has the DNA TGTGCCAGCAGCTTTAGACTAGCGGGAACCCAAGAGACCCAGTACTTC.

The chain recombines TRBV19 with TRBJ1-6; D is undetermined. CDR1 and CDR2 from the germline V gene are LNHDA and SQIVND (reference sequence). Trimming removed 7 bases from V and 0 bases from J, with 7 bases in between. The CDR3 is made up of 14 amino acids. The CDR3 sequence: CASTASSYNSPLHF. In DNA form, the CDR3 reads TGTGCCAGTACTGCGAGCTCCTATAATTCACCCCTCCACTTT. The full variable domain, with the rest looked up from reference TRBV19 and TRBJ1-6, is DGGITQSPKYLFRKEGQNVTLSCEQNLNHDAMYWYRQDPGQGLRLIYYSQIVNDFQKGDIAEGYSVSREKKESFPLTVTSAQKNPTAFYLCASTASSYNSPLHFGNGTRLTVT.

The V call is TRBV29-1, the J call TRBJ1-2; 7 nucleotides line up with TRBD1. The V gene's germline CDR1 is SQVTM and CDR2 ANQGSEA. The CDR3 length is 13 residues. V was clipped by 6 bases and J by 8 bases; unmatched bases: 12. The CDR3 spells CSVRDSGIDGYTF. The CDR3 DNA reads TGCAGCGTCCGGGACAGTGGGATTGACGGCTACACCTTC.

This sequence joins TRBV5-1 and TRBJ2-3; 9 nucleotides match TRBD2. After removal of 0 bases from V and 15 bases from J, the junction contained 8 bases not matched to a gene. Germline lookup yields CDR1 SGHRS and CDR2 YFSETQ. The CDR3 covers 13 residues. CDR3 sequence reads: CASSLESGGSPYF. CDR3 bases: TGCGCCAGCAGCTTGGAGAGCGGGGGGTCTCCTTATTTT.

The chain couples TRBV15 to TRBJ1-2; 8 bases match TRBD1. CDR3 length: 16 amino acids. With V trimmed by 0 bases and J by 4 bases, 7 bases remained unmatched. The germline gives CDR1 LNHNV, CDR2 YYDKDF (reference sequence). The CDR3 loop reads CATSRDFGQGGYGYTF. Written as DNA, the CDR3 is TGTGCCACCAGCAGAGATTTCGGACAGGGCGGCTATGGCTACACCTTC.

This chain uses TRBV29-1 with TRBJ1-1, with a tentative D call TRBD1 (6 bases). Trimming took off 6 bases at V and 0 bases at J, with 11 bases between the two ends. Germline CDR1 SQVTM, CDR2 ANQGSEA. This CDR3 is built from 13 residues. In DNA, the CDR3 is TGCAGCGTCCGGACAGTTATGAACACTGAAGCTTTCTTT. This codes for CSVRTVMNTEAFF. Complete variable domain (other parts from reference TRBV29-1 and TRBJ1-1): SAVISQKPSRDICQRGTSLTIQCQVDSQVTMMFWYRQQPGQSLTLIATANQGSEATYESGFVIDKFPISRPNLTFSTLTVSNMSPEDSSIYLCSVRTVMNTEAFFGQGTRLTVV.

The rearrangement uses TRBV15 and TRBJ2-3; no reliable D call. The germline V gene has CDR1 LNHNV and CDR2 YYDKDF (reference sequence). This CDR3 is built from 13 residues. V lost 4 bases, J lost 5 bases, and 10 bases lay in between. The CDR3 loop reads CATSIGNRDTQYF. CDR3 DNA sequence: TGTGCCACCAGCATAGGTAACAGAGATACGCAGTATTTT.

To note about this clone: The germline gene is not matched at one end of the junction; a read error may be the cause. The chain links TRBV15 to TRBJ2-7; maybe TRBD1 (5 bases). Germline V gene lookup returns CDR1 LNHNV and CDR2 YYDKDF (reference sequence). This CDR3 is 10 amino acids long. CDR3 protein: CKGKSDEQYF. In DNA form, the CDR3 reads TGCAAGGGGAAAAGCGACGAGCAGTACTTC.

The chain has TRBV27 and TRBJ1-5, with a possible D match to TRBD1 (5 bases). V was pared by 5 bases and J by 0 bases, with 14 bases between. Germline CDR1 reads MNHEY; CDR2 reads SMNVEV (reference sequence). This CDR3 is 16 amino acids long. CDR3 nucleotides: TGTGCCAGCAGTGTTTTACAGGTCAATAGCAATCAGCCCCAGCATTTT. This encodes CASSVLQVNSNQPQHF.

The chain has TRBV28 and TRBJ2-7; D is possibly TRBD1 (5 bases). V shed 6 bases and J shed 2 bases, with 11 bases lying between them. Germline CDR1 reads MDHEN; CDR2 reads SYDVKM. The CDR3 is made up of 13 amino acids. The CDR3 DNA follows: TGTGCCAGCAGCAGGGTTCCACCCTACGAGCAGTACTTC. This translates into CASSRVPPYEQYF.

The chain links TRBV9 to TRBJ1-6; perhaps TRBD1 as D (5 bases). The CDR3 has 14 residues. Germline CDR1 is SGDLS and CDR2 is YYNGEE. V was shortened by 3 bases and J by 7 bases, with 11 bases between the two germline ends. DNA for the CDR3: TGTGCCAGCAGCGCCCGACAGCAGAATTCACCCCTCCACTTT. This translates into CASSARQQNSPLHF.

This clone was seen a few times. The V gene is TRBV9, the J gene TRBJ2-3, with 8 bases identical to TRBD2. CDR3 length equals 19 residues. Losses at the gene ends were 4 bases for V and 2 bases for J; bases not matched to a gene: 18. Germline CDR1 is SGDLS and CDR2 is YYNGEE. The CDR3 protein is CASSPRGAYGGANTDTQYF. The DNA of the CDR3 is TGTGCCAGCAGCCCCCGGGGGGCCTACGGGGGGGCTAACACAGATACGCAGTATTTT.

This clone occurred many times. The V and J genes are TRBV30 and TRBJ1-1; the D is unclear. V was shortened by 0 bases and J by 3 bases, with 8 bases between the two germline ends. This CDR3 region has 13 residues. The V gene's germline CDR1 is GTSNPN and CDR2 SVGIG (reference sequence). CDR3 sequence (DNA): TGTGCCTGGAGTGTTCAACAGTACACTGAAGCTTTCTTT. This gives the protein CAWSVQQYTEAFF.

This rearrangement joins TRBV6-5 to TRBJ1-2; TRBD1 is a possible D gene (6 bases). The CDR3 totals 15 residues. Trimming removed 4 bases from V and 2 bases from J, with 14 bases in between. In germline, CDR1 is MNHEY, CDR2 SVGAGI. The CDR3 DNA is TGTGCCAGCAGTTCCCGGGGTACAGGGAACTATGGCTACACCTTC. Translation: CASSSRGTGNYGYTF.